The next 2 T cell receptor beta chains were all read from a single sample in a study of molecular identifiers for immune sequencing clone quantification. TCRdb analysed the PCR reads with MiXCR anew, one entry per CDR3 protein. The sample has about 320,000 distinct CDR3 sequences; roughly 23% are singletons. Sequenced input: naive CD8+ T cells from blood, with Jurkat cell RNA spiked in. As to subset: FACS-sorted CD8+CD4-CCR7+CD45RA+ naive T cells. Receptor source: a human donor in good health. Some libraries in this study had Jurkat cell RNA spiked in.

The rearrangement joins TRBV4-3 to TRBJ2-7; 8 nucleotides line up with TRBD1. This CDR3 has 16 amino acids. Looked up from germline, CDR1 is LGHNA and CDR2 is YSLEER. Trimming removed 0 bases from V and 4 bases from J; junction bases left unmatched: 8. The CDR3 reads CASSQDETGVGYEQYF. For the CDR3, the DNA is TGCGCCAGCAGCCAAGACGAGACAGGGGTTGGGTACGAGCAGTACTTC.

This clonotype was counted ten times or more. The rearrangement links TRBV6-5 to TRBJ2-1, with 15 bases fitting TRBD2. V shed 5 bases and J 1 base; nucleotides not matched to a gene: 3. CDR1 is MNHEY, CDR2 SVGAGI, per germline. This CDR3 is built from 17 residues. CDR3 bases: TGTGCCAGCAGTCCCGGACTAGCGGGAGGGTCCTACAATGAGCAGTTCTTC. It codes for CASSPGLAGGSYNEQFF.